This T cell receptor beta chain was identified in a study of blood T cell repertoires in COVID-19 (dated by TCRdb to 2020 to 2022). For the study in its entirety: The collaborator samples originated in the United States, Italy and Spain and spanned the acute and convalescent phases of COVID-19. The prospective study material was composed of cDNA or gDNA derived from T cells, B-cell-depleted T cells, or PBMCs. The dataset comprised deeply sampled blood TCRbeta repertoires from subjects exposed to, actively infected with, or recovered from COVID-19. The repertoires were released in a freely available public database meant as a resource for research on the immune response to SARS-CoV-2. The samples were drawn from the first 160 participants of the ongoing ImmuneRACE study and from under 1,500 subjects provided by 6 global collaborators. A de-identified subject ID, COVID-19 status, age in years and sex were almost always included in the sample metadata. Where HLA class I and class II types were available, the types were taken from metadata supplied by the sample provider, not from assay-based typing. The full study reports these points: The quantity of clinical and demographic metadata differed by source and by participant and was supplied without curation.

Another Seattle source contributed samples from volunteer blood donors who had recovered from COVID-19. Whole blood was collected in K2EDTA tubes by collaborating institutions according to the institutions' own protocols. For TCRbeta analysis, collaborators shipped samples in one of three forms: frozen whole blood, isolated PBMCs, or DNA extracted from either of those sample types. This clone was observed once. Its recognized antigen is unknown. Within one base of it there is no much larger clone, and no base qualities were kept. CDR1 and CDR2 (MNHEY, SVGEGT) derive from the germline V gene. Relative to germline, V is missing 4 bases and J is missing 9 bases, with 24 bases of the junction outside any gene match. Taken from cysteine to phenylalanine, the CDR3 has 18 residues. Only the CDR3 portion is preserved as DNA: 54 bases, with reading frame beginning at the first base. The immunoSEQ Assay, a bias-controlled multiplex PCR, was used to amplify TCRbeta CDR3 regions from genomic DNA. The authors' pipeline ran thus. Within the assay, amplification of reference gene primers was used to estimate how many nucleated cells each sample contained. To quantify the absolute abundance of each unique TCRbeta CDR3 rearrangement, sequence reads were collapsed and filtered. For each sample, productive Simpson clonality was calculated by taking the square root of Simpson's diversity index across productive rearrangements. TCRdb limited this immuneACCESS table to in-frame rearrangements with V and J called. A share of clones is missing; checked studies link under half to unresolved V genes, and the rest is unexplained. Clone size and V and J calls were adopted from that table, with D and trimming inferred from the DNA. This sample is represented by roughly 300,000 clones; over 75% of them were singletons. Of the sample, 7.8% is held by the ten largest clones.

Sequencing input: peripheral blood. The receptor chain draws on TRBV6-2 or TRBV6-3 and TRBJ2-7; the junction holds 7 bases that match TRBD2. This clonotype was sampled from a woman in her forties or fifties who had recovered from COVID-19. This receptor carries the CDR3 CASSSNLLAGRPSGGQYF. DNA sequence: TGTGCCAGCAGTTCCAACCTGTTAGCGGGCCGTCCGTCTGGGGGGCAGTACTTC.